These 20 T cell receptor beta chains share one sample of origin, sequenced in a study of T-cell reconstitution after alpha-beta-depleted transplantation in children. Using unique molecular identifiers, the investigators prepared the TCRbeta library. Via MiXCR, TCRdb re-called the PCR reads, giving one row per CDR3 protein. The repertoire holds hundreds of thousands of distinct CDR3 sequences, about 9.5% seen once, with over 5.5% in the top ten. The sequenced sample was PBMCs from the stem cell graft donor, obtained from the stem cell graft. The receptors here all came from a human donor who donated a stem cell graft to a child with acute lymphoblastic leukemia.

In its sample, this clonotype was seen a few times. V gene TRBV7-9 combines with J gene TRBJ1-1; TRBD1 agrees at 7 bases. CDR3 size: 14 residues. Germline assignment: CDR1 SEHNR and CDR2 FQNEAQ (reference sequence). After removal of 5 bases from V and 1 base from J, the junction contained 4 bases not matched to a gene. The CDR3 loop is CASSLRDRNTEAFF. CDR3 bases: TGTGCCAGCAGCCTCCGGGACAGGAACACTGAAGCTTTCTTT. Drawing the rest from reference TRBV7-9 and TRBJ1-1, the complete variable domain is DTGVSQNPRHKITKRGQNVTFRCDPISEHNRLYWYRQTLGQGPEFLTYFQNEAQLEKSRLLSDRFSAERPKGSFSTLEIQRTEQGDSAMYLCASSLRDRNTEAFFGQGTRLTVV.

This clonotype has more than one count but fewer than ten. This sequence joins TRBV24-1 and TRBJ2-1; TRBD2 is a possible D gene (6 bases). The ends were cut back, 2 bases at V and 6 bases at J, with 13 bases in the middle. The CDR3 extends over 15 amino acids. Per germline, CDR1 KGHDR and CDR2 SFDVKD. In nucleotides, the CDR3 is TGTGCCACCAGTGATTCTCGGACTAAGTCCAATGAGCAGTTCTTC. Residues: CATSDSRTKSNEQFF.

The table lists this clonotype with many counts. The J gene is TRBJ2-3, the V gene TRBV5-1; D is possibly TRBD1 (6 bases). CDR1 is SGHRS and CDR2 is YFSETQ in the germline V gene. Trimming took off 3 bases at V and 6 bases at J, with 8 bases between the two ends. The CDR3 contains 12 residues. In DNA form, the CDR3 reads TGCGCCAGCAGCTCGCAGGGGGATACGCAGTATTTT. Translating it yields CASSSQGDTQYF. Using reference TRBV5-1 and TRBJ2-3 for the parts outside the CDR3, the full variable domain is KAGVTQTPRYLIKTRGQQVTLSCSPISGHRSVSWYQQTPGQGLQFLFEYFSETQRNKGNFPGRFSGRQFSNSRSEMNVSTLELGDSALYLCASSSQGDTQYFGPGTRLTVL.

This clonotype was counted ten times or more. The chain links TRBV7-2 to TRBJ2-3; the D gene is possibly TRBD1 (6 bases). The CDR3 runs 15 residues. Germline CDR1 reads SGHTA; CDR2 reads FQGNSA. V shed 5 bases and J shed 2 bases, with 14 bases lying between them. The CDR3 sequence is CASSGDTFLTDTQYF. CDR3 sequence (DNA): TGTGCCAGCAGCGGGGACACCTTTCTCACAGATACGCAGTATTTT.

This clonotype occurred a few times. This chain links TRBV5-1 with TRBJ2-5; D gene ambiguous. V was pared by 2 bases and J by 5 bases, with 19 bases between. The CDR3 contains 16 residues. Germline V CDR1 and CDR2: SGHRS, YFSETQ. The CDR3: CASSFEVSDFGETQYF. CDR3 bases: TGCGCCAGCAGCTTTGAAGTTAGTGATTTTGGGGAGACCCAGTACTTC.

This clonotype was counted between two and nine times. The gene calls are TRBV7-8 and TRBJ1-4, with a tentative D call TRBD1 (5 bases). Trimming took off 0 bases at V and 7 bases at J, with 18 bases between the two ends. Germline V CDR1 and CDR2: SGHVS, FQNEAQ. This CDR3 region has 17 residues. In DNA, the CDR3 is TGTGCCAGCAGCTTAGCGTCATACGGGGGTCGGGGTGAAAAACTGTTTTTT. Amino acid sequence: CASSLASYGGRGEKLFF.

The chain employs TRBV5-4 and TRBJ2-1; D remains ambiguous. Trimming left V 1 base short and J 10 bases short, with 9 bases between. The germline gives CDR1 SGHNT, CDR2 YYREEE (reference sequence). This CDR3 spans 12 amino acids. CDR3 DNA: TGTGCCAGCAGCTTGAACCTGAACGAGCAGTTCTTC. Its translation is CASSLNLNEQFF.

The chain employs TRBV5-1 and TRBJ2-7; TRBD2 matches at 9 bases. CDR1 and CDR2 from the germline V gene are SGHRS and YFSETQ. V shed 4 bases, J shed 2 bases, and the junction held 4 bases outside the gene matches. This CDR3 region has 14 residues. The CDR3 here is CASSTSGGPYEQYF. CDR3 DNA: TGCGCCAGCAGCACCAGCGGGGGGCCCTACGAGCAGTACTTC.

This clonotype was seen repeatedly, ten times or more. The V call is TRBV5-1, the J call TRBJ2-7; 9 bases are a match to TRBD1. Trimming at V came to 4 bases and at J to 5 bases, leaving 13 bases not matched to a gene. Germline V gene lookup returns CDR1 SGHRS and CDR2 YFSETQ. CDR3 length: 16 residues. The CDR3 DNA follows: TGCGCCAGCAGCCCAGGGATTGGACAGGGGCAGGACGAGCAGTACTTC. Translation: CASSPGIGQGQDEQYF.

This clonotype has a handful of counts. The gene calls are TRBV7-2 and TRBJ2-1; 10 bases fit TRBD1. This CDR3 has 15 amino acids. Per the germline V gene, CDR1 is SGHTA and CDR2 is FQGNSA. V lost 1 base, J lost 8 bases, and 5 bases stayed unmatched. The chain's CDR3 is CASSLERQGAYEQFF. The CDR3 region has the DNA TGTGCCAGCAGCTTAGAACGACAGGGGGCTTATGAGCAGTTCTTC. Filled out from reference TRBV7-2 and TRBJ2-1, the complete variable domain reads GAGVSQSPSNKVTEKGKDVELRCDPISGHTALYWYRQSLGQGLEFLIYFQGNSAPDKSGLPSDRFSAERTGGSVSTLTIQRTQQEDSAVYLCASSLERQGAYEQFFGPGTRLTVL.

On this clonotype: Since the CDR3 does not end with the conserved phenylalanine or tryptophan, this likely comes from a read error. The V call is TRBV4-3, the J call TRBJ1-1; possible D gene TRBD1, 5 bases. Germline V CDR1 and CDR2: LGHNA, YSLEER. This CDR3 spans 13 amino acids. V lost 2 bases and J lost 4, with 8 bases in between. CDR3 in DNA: TGCGCCAGCAGCCAACAGGGAACCACTGAAGCTTTCTAT. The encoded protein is CASSQQGTTEAFY.

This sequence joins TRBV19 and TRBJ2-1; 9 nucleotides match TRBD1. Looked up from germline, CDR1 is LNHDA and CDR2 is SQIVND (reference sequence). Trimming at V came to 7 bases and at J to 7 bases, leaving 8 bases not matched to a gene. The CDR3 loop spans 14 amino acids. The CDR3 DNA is TGTGCCAGTACCAGGACAGGGGCCGGGAATGAGCAGTTCTTC. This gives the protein CASTRTGAGNEQFF.

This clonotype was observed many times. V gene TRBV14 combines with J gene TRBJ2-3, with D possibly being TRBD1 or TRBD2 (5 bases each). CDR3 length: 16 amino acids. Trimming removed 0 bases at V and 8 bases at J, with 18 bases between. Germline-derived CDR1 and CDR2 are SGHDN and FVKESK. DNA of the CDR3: TGTGCCAGCAGCCAAGAATACTGGAGGAATCAGGGTACGCAGTATTTT. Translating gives CASSQEYWRNQGTQYF. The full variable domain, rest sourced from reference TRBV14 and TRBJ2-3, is EAGVTQFPSHSVIEKGQTVTLRCDPISGHDNLYWYRRVMGKEIKFLLHFVKESKQDESGMPNNRFLAERTGGTYSTLKVQPAELEDSGVYFCASSQEYWRNQGTQYFGPGTRLTVL.

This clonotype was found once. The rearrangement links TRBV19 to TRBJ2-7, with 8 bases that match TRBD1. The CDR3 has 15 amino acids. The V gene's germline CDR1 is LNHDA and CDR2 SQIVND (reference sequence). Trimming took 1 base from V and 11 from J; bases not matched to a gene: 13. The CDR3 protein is CASSIAGDRSQREYF. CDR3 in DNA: TGTGCCAGTAGTATAGCGGGGGACAGGTCCCAGCGAGAGTACTTC. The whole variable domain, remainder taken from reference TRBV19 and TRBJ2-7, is DGGITQSPKYLFRKEGQNVTLSCEQNLNHDAMYWYRQDPGQGLRLIYYSQIVNDFQKGDIAEGYSVSREKKESFPLTVTSAQKNPTAFYLCASSIAGDRSQREYFGPGTRLTVT.

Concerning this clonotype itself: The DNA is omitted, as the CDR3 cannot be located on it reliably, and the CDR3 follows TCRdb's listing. CDR3 amino acids: CATSDLFRNPGSCFF. The chain employs TRBV24-1 and TRBJ2-2. The CDR3 length is 15 residues, termini included. The germline CDR1 and CDR2 sequences are KGHDR and SFDVKD.

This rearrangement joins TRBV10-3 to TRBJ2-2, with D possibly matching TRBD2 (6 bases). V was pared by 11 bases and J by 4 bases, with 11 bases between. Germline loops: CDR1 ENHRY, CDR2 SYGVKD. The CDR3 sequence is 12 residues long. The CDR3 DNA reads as TGTGCCGCCAACGGGGGCACCGGGGAGCTGTTTTTT. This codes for CAANGGTGELFF.

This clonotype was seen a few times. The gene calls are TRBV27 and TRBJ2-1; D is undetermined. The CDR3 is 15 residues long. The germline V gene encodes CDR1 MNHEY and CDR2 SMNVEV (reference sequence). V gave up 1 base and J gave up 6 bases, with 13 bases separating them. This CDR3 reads CASSLFFSVGNEQFF. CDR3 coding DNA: TGTGCCAGCAGTTTATTTTTCTCCGTGGGCAATGAGCAGTTCTTC.

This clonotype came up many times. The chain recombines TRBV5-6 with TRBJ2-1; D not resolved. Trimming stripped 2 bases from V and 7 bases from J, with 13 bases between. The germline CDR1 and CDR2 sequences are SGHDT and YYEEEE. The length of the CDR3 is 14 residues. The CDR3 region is CASSLIGMLNEQFF. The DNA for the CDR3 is TGTGCCAGCAGCTTAATAGGGATGCTAAATGAGCAGTTCTTC.

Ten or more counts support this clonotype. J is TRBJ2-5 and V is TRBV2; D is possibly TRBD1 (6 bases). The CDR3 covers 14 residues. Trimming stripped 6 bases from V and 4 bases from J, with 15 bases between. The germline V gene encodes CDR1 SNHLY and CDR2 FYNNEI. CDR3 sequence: CASSRYDRTETQYF. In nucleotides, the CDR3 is TGTGCCAGCAGCCGTTATGACAGGACAGAGACCCAGTACTTC.

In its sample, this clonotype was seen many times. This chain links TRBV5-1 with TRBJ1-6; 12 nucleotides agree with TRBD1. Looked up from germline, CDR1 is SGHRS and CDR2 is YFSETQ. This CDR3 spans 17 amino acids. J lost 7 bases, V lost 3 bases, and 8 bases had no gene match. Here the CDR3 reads CASSSGTGGLKNSPLHF. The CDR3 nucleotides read TGCGCCAGCAGCTCCGGGACAGGGGGCTTAAAGAATTCACCCCTCCACTTT. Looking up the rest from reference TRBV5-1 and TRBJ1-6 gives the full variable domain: KAGVTQTPRYLIKTRGQQVTLSCSPISGHRSVSWYQQTPGQGLQFLFEYFSETQRNKGNFPGRFSGRQFSNSRSEMNVSTLELGDSALYLCASSSGTGGLKNSPLHFGNGTRLTVT.